This T cell receptor (beta chain) was sequenced in a study of tumor-infiltrating lymphocytes in primary liver carcinoma. Background on the study: Patients of both sexes were 30 to 69 years old.

Study-wide findings and caveats: Whereas tumor region pairs overlapped more, tumor-adjacent and tumor-blood pairs overlapped less.

Germline CDR1 and CDR2: LGHNA and YSLEER. This CDR3 is built from 15 residues. Without any cell sorting, about 20-31 mg of bulk tissue yielded co-extracted RNA and DNA. Samples came from superior, inferior, lateral poles and tumor centre. The investigators made TCR beta cDNA from roughly 0.55 ug total RNA, using a constant-region primer. It was through three nested multiplex PCR rounds of slightly modified ARM-PCR that TCR beta libraries arose. It was with TRBV1-TRBV30 forward primers and a C-beta reverse primer that the first two PCR rounds were run, at roughly 9 cycles each. TCRdb redid the calling of the multiplex PCR reads with MiXCR, one entry per CDR3 protein. The sample holds tens of thousands of distinct CDR3 sequences, roughly 73% seen once. This clonotype was counted only a few times. Its antigen is unidentified. The germline gene is not matched at one end of the junction; a read error may be the cause.

The receptor's source is a man aged 40-50 years with primary liver carcinoma and hepatitis B virus infection. What was sequenced was liver tumor tissue from sampling region 2. Subset meaning: tumor region T2, inferior pole. The rearrangement joins TRBV4-3 to TRBJ2-7; 7 bases agree with TRBD1. The CDR3 sequence: CTSSQDTGTADAEYF. CDR3 DNA sequence: TGCACCAGCAGCCAGGATACGGGGACAGCAGACGCGGAGTACTTC.